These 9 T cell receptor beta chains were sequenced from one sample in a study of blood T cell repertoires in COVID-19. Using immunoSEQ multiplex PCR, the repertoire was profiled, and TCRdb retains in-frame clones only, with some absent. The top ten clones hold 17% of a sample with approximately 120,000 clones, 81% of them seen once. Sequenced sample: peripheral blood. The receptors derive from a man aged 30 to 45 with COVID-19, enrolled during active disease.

The CDR3 here is CATSSILTMDRAKETQYF. The CDR3 coding sequence is TGTGCCACCAGCAGTATCCTTACTATGGACAGGGCCAAAGAGACCCAGTACTTC. The rearrangement uses TRBV15 and TRBJ2-5; 8 nucleotides match TRBD1. In germline, CDR1 is LNHNV, CDR2 YYDKDF (reference sequence). This CDR3 spans 18 amino acids. V gave up 3 bases and J gave up 3 bases; unmatched junction bases: 15.

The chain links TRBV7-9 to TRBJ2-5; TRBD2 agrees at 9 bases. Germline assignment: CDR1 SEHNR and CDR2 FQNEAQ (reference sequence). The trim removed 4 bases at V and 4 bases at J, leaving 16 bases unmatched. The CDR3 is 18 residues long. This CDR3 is CASSSTPPGLAIVETQYF. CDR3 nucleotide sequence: TGTGCCAGCAGCTCGACCCCCCCGGGACTAGCTATTGTAGAGACCCAGTACTTC. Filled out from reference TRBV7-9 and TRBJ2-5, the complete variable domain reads DTGVSQNPRHKITKRGQNVTFRCDPISEHNRLYWYRQTLGQGPEFLTYFQNEAQLEKSRLLSDRFSAERPKGSFSTLEIQRTEQGDSAMYLCASSSTPPGLAIVETQYFGPGTRLLVL.

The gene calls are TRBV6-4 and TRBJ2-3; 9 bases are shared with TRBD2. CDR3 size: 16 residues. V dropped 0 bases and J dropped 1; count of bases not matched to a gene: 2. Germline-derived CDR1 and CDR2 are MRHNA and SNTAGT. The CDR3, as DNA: TGTGCCAGCAGTGACTCCGGCGGGGGGGGCACAGATACGCAGTATTTT. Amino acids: CASSDSGGGGTDTQYF.

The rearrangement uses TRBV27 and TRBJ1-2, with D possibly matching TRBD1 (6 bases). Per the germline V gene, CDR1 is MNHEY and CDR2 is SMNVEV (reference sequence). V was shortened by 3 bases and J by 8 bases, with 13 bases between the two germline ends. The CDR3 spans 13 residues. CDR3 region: CASSFKGVGGYTF. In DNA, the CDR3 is TGTGCCAGCAGTTTTAAGGGGGTTGGAGGCTACACCTTC.

The CDR3 protein is CASGQISYEQYF. As DNA, the CDR3 is TGTGCCAGTGGACAGATATCCTACGAGCAGTACTTC. V gene TRBV12-3 or TRBV12-4 combines with J gene TRBJ2-7, with a possible D match to TRBD1 (6 bases). The CDR3 is 12 amino acids. Between the trimmed V and J ends, which lost 9 bases and 1 base, there was a span of 10 bases.

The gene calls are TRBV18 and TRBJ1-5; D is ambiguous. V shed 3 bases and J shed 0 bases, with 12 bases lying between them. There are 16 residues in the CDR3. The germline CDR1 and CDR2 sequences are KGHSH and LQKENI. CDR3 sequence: CASSPVAGYSNQPQHF. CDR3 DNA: TGTGCCAGCTCACCGGTCGCGGGTTATAGCAATCAGCCCCAGCATTTT.

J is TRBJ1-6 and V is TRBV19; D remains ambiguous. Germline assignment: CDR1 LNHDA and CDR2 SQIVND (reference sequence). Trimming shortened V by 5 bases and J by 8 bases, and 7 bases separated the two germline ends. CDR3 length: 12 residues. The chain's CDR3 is CASSVTDSPLHF. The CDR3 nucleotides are TGTGCCAGTAGTGTTACAGATTCACCCCTCCACTTT.

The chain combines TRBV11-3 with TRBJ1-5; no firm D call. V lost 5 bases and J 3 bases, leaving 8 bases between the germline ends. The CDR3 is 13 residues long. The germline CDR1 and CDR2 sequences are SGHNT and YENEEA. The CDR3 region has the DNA TGTGCCAGCAGCCCTAGAGCCAATCAGCCCCAGCATTTT. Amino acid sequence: CASSPRANQPQHF.

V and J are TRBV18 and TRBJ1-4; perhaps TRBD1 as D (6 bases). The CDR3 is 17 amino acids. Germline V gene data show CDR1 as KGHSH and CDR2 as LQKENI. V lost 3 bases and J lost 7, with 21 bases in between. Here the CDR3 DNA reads TGTGCCAGCTCACCGCGGGCAGGGGCGCCCGAGGGTGAAAAACTGTTTTTT. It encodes CASSPRAGAPEGEKLFF.